A selection of T cell receptor beta chains follows, all from one sample in a study of blood T cell repertoires in COVID-19. The data were produced by immunoSEQ multiplex PCR, yet TCRdb's version contains in-frame clones alone and is incomplete. The sample contains approximately 200,000 clones, around 85% of which appear only once. Sequencing was carried out using PBMCs or T cells enriched from blood (not recorded which). The origin of the receptors is a woman aged 25 to 39 who had recovered from COVID-19. CDR3s leave out the opening cysteine and the closing phenylalanine or tryptophan.

CDR3 length: 14; V gene: TRBV28; J gene: TRBJ2-3; CDR3 protein: ASSSTSGGGTDTQY
CDR3 length: 12; V gene: TRBV7-2; J gene: TRBJ2-7; CDR3 protein: ASSLMISVNEQY
CDR3 length: 12; V gene: TRBV7-9; J gene: TRBJ1-2; CDR3 protein: ASSLGQGHYGYT
CDR3 length: 10; V gene: TRBV29-1; J gene: TRBJ2-2; CDR3 protein: SIYRGPGELF
CDR3 length: 17; V gene: TRBV5-4; J gene: TRBJ2-2; CDR3 protein: ASSTGSLGTSGGTGELF
CDR3 length: 12; V gene: TRBV2; J gene: TRBJ1-1; CDR3 protein: ASSPPGQDTEAF
CDR3 length: 13; V gene: TRBV5-5; J gene: TRBJ2-6; CDR3 protein: ASSLDRVGANVLT
CDR3 length: 14; V gene: TRBV18; J gene: TRBJ2-2; CDR3 protein: ASSPLAAGDTGELF
CDR3 length: 12; V gene: TRBV11-2; J gene: TRBJ1-2; CDR3 protein: ASTRENYNYGYT
CDR3 length: 13; V gene: TRBV28; J gene: TRBJ2-7; CDR3 protein: ASSFRTGYSYEQY
CDR3 length: 13; V gene: TRBV24-1; J gene: TRBJ2-2; CDR3 protein: ATRSTGAGTGELF
CDR3 length: 12; V gene: TRBV5-1; J gene: TRBJ1-1; CDR3 protein: ASSVGEGDTEAF
CDR3 length: 12; V gene: TRBV3-1/TRBV3-2; J gene: TRBJ2-2; CDR3 protein: ASSQVAGTGELF
CDR3 length: 13; V gene: TRBV28; J gene: TRBJ2-3; CDR3 protein: ASSRTSGITDTQY